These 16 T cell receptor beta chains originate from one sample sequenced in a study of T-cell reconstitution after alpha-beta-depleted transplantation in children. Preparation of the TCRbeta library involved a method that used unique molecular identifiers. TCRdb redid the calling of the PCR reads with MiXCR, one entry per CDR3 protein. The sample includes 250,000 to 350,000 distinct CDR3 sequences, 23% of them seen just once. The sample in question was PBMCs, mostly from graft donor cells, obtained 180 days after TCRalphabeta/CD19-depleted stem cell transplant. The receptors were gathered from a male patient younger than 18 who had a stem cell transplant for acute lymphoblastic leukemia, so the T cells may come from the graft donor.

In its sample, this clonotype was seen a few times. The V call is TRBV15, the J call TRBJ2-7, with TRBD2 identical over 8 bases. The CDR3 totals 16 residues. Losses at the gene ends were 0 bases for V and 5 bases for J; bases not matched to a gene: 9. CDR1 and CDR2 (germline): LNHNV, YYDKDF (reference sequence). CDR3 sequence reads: CATSRDPSGSFNEQYF. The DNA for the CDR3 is TGTGCCACCAGCAGAGATCCCAGCGGGAGTTTCAACGAGCAGTACTTC.

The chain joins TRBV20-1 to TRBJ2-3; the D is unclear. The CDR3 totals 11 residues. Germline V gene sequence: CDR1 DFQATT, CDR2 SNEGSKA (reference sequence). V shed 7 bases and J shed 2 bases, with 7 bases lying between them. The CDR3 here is CSGPSTDTQYF. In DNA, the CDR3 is TGCAGTGGACCCTCCACAGATACGCAGTATTTT.

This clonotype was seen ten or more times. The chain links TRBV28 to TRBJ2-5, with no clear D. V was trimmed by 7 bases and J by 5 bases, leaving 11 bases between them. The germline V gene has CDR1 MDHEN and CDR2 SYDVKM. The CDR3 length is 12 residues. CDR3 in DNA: TGTGCCAGCACCGATCTGGGGGAGACCCAGTACTTC. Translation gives CASTDLGETQYF.

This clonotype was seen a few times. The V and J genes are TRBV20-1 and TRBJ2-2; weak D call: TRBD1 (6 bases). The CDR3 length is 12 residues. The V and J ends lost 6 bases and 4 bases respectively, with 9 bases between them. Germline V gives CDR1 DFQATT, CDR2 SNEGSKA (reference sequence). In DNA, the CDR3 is TGCAGTGCAACAGGGTTCACCGGGGAGCTGTTTTTT. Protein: CSATGFTGELFF.

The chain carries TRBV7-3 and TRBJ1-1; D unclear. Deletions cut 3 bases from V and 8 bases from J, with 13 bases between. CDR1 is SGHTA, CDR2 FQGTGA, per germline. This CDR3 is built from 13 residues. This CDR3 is CASSFFFGREAFF. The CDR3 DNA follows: TGTGCCAGCAGCTTTTTTTTTGGCAGGGAAGCTTTCTTT.

CDR3 protein: CASSLEASSYNEQFF. The CDR3, as DNA: TGCGCCAGCAGCTTGGAGGCGAGCTCCTACAATGAGCAGTTCTTC. The rearrangement joins TRBV5-1 to TRBJ2-1; D remains ambiguous. CDR1 and CDR2 from the germline V gene are SGHRS and YFSETQ. The length of the CDR3 is 15 residues. The ends were cut back, 0 bases at V and 0 bases at J, with 7 bases in the middle.

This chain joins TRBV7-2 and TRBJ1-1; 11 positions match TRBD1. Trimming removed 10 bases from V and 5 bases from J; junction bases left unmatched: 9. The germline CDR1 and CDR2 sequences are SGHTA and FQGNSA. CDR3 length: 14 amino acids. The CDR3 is CANGQGARVTEAFF. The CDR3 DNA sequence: TGTGCCAACGGACAGGGGGCTCGGGTTACTGAAGCTTTCTTT.

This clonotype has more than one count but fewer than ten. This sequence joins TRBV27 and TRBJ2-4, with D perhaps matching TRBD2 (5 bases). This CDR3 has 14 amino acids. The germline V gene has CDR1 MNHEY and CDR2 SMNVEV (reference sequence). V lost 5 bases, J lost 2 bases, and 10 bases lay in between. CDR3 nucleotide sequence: TGTGCCAGCAGTCGGCGGGCTTCCAAAAACATTCAGTACTTC. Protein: CASSRRASKNIQYF.

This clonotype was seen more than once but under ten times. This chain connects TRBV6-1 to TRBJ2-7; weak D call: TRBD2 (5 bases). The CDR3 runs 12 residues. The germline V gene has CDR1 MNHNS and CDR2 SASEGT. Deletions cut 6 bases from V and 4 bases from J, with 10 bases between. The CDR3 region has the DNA TGTGCCAGCAGGTTGGTAGCGTACGAGCAGTACTTC. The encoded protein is CASRLVAYEQYF.

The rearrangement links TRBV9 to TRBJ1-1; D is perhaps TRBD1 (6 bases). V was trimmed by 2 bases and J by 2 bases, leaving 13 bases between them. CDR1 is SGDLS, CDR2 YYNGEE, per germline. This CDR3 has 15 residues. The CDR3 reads CASSVVGQINTEAFF. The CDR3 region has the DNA TGTGCCAGCAGCGTGGTTGGACAGATTAACACTGAAGCTTTCTTT.

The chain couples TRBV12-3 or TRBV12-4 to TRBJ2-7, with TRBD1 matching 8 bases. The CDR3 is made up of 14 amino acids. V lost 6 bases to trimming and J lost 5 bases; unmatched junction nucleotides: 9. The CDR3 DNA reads TGTGCCAGCAGCCTTAGACAGGGGTGGGACGAGCAGTACTTC. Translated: CASSLRQGWDEQYF.

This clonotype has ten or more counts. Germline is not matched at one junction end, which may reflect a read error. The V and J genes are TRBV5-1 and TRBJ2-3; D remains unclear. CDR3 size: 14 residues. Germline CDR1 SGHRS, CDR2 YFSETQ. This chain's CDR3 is CASSLGRSTDTQYF. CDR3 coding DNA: TGTGCCAGCAGTTTGGGTCGTAGCACAGATACGCAGTATTTT.

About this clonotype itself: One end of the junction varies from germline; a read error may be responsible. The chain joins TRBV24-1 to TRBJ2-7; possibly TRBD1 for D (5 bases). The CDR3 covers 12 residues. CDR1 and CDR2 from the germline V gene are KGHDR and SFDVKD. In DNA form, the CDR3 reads TGTGCCGCCAGTCCGGACACCTACGAGCAGTACTTC. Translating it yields CAASPDTYEQYF.

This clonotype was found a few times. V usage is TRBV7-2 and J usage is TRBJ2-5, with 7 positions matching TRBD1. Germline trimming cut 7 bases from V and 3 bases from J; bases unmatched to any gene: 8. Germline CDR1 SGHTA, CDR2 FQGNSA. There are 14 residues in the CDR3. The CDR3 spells CASTTGTAKETQYF. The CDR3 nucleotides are TGTGCCAGCACCACCGGGACAGCCAAAGAGACCCAGTACTTC.

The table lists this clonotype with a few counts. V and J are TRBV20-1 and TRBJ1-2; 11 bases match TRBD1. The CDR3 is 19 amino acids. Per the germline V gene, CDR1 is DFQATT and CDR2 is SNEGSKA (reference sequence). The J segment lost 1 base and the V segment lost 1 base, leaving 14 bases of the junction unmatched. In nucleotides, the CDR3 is TGCAGTGCTAGAGGTCCGGGACAGGGGGGCGGTTTCAATAACTATGGCTACACCTTC. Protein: CSARGPGQGGGFNNYGYTF.

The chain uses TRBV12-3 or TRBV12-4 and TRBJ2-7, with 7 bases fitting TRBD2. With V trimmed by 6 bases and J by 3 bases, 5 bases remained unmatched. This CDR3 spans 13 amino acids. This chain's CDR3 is CASSPGTNYEQYF. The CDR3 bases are TGTGCCAGCAGCCCCGGGACTAACTACGAGCAGTACTTC.